This T cell receptor (beta chain) originates from a study of T cell repertoires in cytomegalovirus infection (dated by TCRdb to about 2019). Notes on the research overall: The peptide stimulations were aimed at well-studied HLA-B-restricted epitopes as well as recently identified HLA-C-restricted CMV epitopes, whose presentation resists viral immunomodulation. Because public TCR beta signatures pointed to carriage of CMV infection together with the matching HLA type, the HLA type of each donor mattered for the analysis.

The CDR3 starts with the cysteine, ends with the phenylalanine, and has 14 residues. Of the read, only the CDR3 DNA is kept; its 42 bases are in frame from base 1. V was cut back by 5 bases and J by 5 bases, leaving a gap of 14 bases between them. This clonotype has only a few counts. It has no known antigen specificity. Per-base qualities were not stored, and no clone one base away is much larger. Findings and caveats that apply to the study as a whole: Carriers of CMV infection plus the relevant HLA type were discriminated by the cumulative frequency of public TCR beta family members in the study cohort and in an independent roughly 400-donor cohort. The ex vivo response was dominated by HLA-C-restricted CMV-specific TCR beta clonotypes, which also provided the single most frequent clonotype in two of eight donors.

The sequencer was an Illumina HiSeq 1500. Using fastp trimming at Q25 and MiXCR clonotype assembly, TCRdb reanalyzed the public sequencing data and kept in-frame beta chains. Identical CDR3 protein sequences are pooled into one entry, listed with their most common genes and DNA. This sample lists around 770,000 distinct CDR3 sequences; just under 30% were detected once. The ten largest clones add up to roughly 14% of the sample. The sample's treatment or condition label, decoded: in vitro stimulation with specific CMV peptide epitopes to enrich CMV-specific T cells. The sequence was obtained from a human donor in good health (CMV status not recorded). Some clones in this sample may be carry-over from other donors' samples. The specimen comprised cultured CD8+ T cells from PBMCs, sampled from culture after CMV antigen stimulation. Recombination connected TRBV12-3 or TRBV12-4 to TRBJ2-3; possibly the D gene is TRBD1, per 6 matching bases. For the CDR3, the sequence is CASSLQGYGDTQYF. At the DNA level, the sequence is TGTGCCAGCAGTCTACAGGGATATGGAGATACGCAGTATTTT.